The TCR beta chain described here comes from a study of response to subunit inactivated influenza vaccine. A note on this clonotype: Its target is unknown.

With 6 bases clipped from V and 6 bases from J, the junction kept 13 bases outside the gene matches. The CDR3 covers 15 residues. Study results and caveats: That few new T cells are recruited by each seasonal influenza vaccination was the authors' suggestion.

TCRdb analysed the RT-PCR reads with MiXCR anew, one entry per CDR3 protein. The profile shows roughly 460,000 distinct CDR3 sequences, roughly 9.7% of them singletons. The genes are TRBV12-3 or TRBV12-4 and TRBJ2-7, with 8 bases that match TRBD1. The sequencing used PBMCs from blood, collected roughly 6 weeks after vaccination. The TCR comes from a man between 45 and 60 years old who received an inactivated influenza vaccine. The CDR3 protein is CASRTGVGSSLEQYF. In DNA form, the CDR3 reads TGTGCCAGCAGGACAGGGGTCGGCTCGTCTCTCGAGCAGTACTTC.